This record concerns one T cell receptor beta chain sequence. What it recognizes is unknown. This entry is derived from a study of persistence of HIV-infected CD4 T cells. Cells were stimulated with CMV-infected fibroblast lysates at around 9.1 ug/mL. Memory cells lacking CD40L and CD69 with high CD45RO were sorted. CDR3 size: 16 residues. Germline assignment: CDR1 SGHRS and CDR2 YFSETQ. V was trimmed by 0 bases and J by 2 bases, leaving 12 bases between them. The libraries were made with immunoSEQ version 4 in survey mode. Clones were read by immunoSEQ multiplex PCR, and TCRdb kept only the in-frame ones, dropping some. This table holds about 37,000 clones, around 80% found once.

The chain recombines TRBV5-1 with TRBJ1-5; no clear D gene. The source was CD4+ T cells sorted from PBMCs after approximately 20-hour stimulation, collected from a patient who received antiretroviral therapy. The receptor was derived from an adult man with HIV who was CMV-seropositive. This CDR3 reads CASSLDALRGNQPQHF. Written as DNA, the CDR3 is TGCGCCAGCAGCTTGGACGCGCTTCGGGGCAATCAGCCCCAGCATTTT.